This T cell receptor (beta chain) was recorded in a study of radiation and T cells in renal cell carcinoma. Assay used: immunoSEQ multiplex PCR; TCRdb lists only in-frame clones, some missing. The sample contains around 100,000 clones, roughly 82% of which appear only once. Overall study results and limits: No pretreatment tumor biopsies were available for baseline clonotypes. In blood, top tumor clones expanded by 2 weeks, shrinking by 4.

The CDR3 runs to 16 residues. Germline V gene lookup returns CDR1 MNHNY and CDR2 SVGAGI (reference sequence). Note on this clone: The antigen is undetermined.

The time point was: blood 4 weeks post-SBRT, at nephrectomy. Stated treatment: 15 Gy SBRT to primary tumor, nephrectomy 4 weeks later. Nephrectomy followed 15 Gy stereotactic body radiation by 4 weeks. The tumor was a clear cell renal cell carcinoma. Sequences were derived from blood, sampled from a patient whose treatment included radiotherapy and nephrectomy. This chain links TRBV6-6 with TRBJ2-5; weak D call: TRBD1 (5 bases). The J call is doubtful: the DNA matches TRBJ2-7 better. The receptor's source is a man aged 55-75 years with renal cell carcinoma. In DNA form, the CDR3 reads TGTGCCAGCAGTCCGAGCCGGACACTGAGCTCCTACGAGCAGTACTTC. It codes for CASSPSRTLSSYEQYF.